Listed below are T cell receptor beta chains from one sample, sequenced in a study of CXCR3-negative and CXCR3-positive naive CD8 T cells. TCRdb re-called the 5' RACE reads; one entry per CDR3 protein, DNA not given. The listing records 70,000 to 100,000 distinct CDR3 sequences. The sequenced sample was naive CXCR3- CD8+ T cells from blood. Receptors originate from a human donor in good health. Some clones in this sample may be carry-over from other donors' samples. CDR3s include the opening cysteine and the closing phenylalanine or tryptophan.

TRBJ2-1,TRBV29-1,CSVVPPEGYNEQFF
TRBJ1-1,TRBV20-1,CSAVALVSLNTEAFF
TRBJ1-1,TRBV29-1,CSVSRQGPNTEAFF
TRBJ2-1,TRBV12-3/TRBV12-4,CASSLVAGSGRRYYEQFF
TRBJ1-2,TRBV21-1,CASSKYDLREIRYGYTF
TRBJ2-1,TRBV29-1,CSVVMVLWNEQFF
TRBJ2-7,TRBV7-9,CASSPPAGVPYEQYF
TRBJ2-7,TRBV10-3,CAISESSQSFYEQYF
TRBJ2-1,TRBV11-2,CASSPERQRSSYNEQFF
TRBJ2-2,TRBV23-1,CASQLCGTPNTGELFF
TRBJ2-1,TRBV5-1,CASADADGLREQFF
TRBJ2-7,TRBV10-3,CAISEGNEQYF
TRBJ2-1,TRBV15,CATSSARVLTLSNEQFF
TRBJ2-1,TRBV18,CASSSGTAGEQFF
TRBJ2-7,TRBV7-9,CASSLATGAEQYF
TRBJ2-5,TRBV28,CASRSGQGFGETQYF
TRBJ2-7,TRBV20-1,CSASGLADAYEQYF
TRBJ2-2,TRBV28,CASSWNLNAINTGELFF
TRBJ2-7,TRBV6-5,CASSYSGQASYEQYF
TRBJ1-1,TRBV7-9,CASSPNGGLNTEAFF
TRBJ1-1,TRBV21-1,CASEADTLVGAFF
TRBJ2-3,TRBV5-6,CASSWGAEVGDTQYF
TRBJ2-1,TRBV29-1,CSVAQGGGEQFF
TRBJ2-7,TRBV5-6,CASSVDRYGEQYF
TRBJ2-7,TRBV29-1,CSVEDGGREYEQYF
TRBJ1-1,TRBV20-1,CSARSGDTEAFF
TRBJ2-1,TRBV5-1,CASSLVEKYNEQFF
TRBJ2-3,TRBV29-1,CSVDGWGALDTQYF
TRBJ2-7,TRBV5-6,CASSFGQGSYEQYF
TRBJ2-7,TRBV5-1,CASGGGIQLSEQYF
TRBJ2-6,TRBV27,CASSSEQPSSGANVLTF
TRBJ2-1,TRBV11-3,CASSSSGLLYNEQFF
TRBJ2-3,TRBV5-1,CASRNAGSGVTDTQYF
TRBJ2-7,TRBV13,CASSSRPQGDYEQYF
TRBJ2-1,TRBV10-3,CAINPDREVYNEKFF
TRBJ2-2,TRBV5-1,CASSSRGQGASTGELFF
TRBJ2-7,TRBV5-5,CASSLGAWNYEQYF
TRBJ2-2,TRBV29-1,CSVSGDTGELFF
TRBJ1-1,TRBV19,CASSIGTSTEAFF
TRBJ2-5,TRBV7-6,CASSRQGVQGEETQYF
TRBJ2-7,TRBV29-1,CSVRGEVYEQYF
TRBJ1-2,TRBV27,CASSFNVLMGTNYGYTF
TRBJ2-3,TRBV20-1,CSASPGPTDTQYF
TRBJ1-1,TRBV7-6,CASSPSTENTEAFF
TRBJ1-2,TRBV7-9,CASSNRPGDYGYTF
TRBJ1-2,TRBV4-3,CASSPSSSGTGKYGYTF
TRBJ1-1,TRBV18,CASSREGSMNTEAFF
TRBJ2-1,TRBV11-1,CASSGGAGLLYNEQFF